This T cell receptor beta chain was recorded in a study of regulatory T cells in long-lasting Graves disease (dated by TCRdb to the early 2020s). About the study as a whole: Newly diagnosed Graves' disease patients had taken antithyroid drugs for less than 3 months. Peripheral blood TCR sequencing and RNA sequencing compared persistent Graves' disease patients with newly diagnosed Graves' disease patients. The study was registered as a clinical trial and conducted in China. A total of around 35 samples underwent TCR sequencing: around 13 from persistent and around 20 from newly diagnosed Graves' disease patients. The research as a whole found: Compared with newly diagnosed patients, persistent Graves' disease patients had lower TCR Shannon entropy and fewer highly expanded clones, which suggests clonal expansion. The small sample size was acknowledged by the authors as a limitation that may reduce accuracy. The study examined only peripheral blood because the primary lesion, thyroid tissue, could not be accessed. Sequencing and analysis were restricted to the TCR beta chain. A larger number of public clonotypes was shared among persistent patients (approximately 2,500) than among newly diagnosed patients (approximately 1,000).

The time point label, as the study defines it: newly diagnosed GD, antithyroid drugs for less than 3 months. For both TCR sequencing and RNA sequencing, RNA was extracted from PBMCs using TRIzol. The diagnosis of Graves' disease was made according to American Thyroid Association guidelines. The patients came from an endocrinology department in Xi'an, China. Each patient gave 7 to 9.5 milliliters of peripheral blood, collected in an EDTA anticoagulant tube. Ficoll Paque Plus density gradient separation was used to isolate PBMCs, and no further T cell sorting was done. An Agilent 2100 Bioanalyzer and agarose gel were used to assess RNA quality, and a NanoDrop 2000 was used to measure RNA concentration. The method was multiplex PCR. The instrument given in TCRdb is Illumina HiSeq 4000. TCR beta libraries were built with iRepertoire HTBI primers and Arm-PCR amplification of CDR3 regions. Before sequencing, the PCR products went through gel purification. The published analysis was carried out like this. A total of roughly 65 TRBV and some 15 TRBJ segments were identified across samples and were used for gene usage analysis of CDR3 amino acid clonotypes. COPE and FqMerger were used to merge filtered high-quality paired reads into contigs. BLAST was used to align contigs to IMGT TRBV, TRBD and TRBJ reference genes, with CDR3 defined following IMGT. Any clonotype with a frequency above 0.1% was classified as a highly expanded clone. Shannon entropy served as the measure of repertoire diversity, while the Gini coefficient captured V-J evenness. A clonotype was considered public if more than one individual shared it. The raw public data were reprocessed by TCRdb itself: fastp quality trimming at Q25, MiXCR clonotype calling, in-frame beta chains only. Rows are combined by CDR3 protein, so each entry shows the most common genes and DNA. Clone size and V and J calls follow TCRdb, not the original study. The sample table records hundreds of thousands of distinct CDR3 sequences; roughly 16% of these occur just once. Roughly 25% of the sample goes to the ten largest clones.

With regard to this clonotype: Its cognate antigen has yet to be identified. No base qualities exist here, and no much larger clone lies one base off it.

These data are also associated with another study on T cells in Graves' hyperthyroidism and ophthalmopathy. Taken from the second paper: A patient counted as having stable Graves' hyperthyroidism if no progression to ophthalmopathy occurred over 18 months of follow-up. Hyperthyroidism patients were newly diagnosed, with disease duration under 2 months, and aged 18 to 65 years. Exclusion was applied to patients with uncontrolled infections, other autoimmune diseases, pregnancy or lactation. Clinical symptoms, serum thyroxine and TRAb, thyroid ultrasound, and orbital computed tomography formed the basis for the diagnoses. A first-round RT-PCR of the TCR CDR3 used the HTBI primer set with the Qiagen OneStep RT-PCR kit. Most expanded thyroid clonotypes (frequency above 0.001) were also found in blood, which suggests that blood repertoires may mirror thyroid immune responses. A model built on a 13 V-J signature distinguished ophthalmopathy from stable hyperthyroidism, reaching roughly 88% sensitivity and 81.08% specificity in cross-validation and 80%/75% in testing. In validation, progression to ophthalmopathy was predicted by the model with about 70% sensitivity and 72% to 85% specificity, a median of about 6.8 months before onset. To identify TCR V-J signatures that set the groups apart, the researchers used a discovery cohort of approximately 98 patients, made up of fewer than 50 with Graves' ophthalmopathy and some 56 with stable Graves' hyperthyroidism. An independent validation cohort of under 20 hyperthyroidism patients and roughly 16 patients who later progressed to ophthalmopathy tested prospective prediction of ophthalmopathy. The 100 or so discovery patients were randomly split 7:3 into training and test sets. The study also compared thyroid tissue and blood T-cell repertoires from roughly six Graves' hyperthyroidism patients. Once sampling was done, hyperthyroidism patients were given methimazole at a starting dose of 30 mg daily, whereas ophthalmopathy patients were given high-dose intravenous methylprednisolone. The libraries were constructed in a second round of multiplex PCR and then size-selected and purified. Sequencing of the libraries was done on an Illumina HiSeq2000 using paired-end 100 bp reads. Raw data were processed with SOAPnuke, discarding reads with adapters, uncalled bases, mean Phred below 15, or no exact constant-primer or identifier match. High-quality paired reads were merged using COPE v1.2.5, and each unique nucleotide sequence was defined as a clonotype. MiTCR v1.1 was used to align clonotypes to the IMGT TRBV, TRBD and TRBJ reference segments. The analysis was restricted to V-J combinations with a frequency above 0.0001, which together covered 99.2% of the repertoires. A TCS score was defined as the ratio of F50 (clonal expansion) to E x V (chaos), with BLOSUM62-based TCRdist applied between CDR3 peptides within each V-J. Welch's t-statistics and random forest reduced 500 to 650 V-J features to 13, which were used in a naive Bayes classifier (R e1071). No statistical method was used to fix the sample size in advance, and group allocation was not hidden from the investigators. TCR Vbeta CDR3 sequencing of approximately 140 peripheral blood samples (43 ophthalmopathy, about 74 hyperthyroidism and roughly 17 progressor patients) is reported in the paper.

This clonotype was sampled from a woman aged 40-65 years with Graves disease. Donor details come from another sample of the same person, matched by shared clones. The sequenced sample was peripheral blood mononuclear cells (PBMCs), obtained at new diagnosis, from a patient treated with antithyroid drugs.

The sequenced DNA: TGTGCCAGCAGGCCGAAAGCGGGGGGCAACACCGGGGAGCTGTTTTTT. This codes for CASRPKAGGNTGELFF. The V gene is TRBV3-1 and the J gene is TRBJ2-2, and 9 bases in between align with TRBD2. Ends trimmed: V by 6 bases, J by 2 bases; bases unmatched to a gene: 7. CDR1 LGHDT and CDR2 YNNKEL were looked up in the germline V gene (reference sequence). Its CDR3 holds 16 amino acids, cysteine through phenylalanine. CDR3 DNA only is kept here, 48 bases in frame from base 1.